Shown below are 7 T cell receptor beta chains from a single sample sequenced in a study of T cells in Graves' hyperthyroidism and ophthalmopathy. Amplification targeted TCR beta CDR3 regions from RNA transcripts. The HTBI primer set drove a first-round RT-PCR of the TCR CDR3. TCRdb processed the multiplex PCR reads anew with MiXCR; each CDR3 protein has one entry. The sample contains approximately 600,000 distinct CDR3 sequences, roughly 15% of which appear only once. The sample consisted of blood. The receptor set was obtained from a woman aged 40 to 49 with Graves' ophthalmopathy.

This clonotype has at least ten counts. The J gene is TRBJ1-2, the V gene TRBV20-1; 9 bases are shared with TRBD1. The CDR3 is 13 residues long. The germline CDR1 and CDR2 sequences are DFQATT and SNEGSKA (reference sequence). V gave up 6 bases and J gave up 3 bases; unmatched junction bases: 5. CDR3 in amino acids: CSAVRTGDYGYTF. In DNA form, the CDR3 reads TGCAGTGCCGTACGGACAGGGGACTATGGCTACACCTTC.

This clonotype was found many times. The chain joins TRBV2 to TRBJ1-1, with TRBD1 as a possible D gene (5 bases). CDR3 length: 14 amino acids. CDR1 and CDR2 (germline): SNHLY, FYNNEI. V lost 2 bases to trimming and J lost 4 bases, with 11 bases between them. The CDR3 spells CASSEQTGGTEAFF. The CDR3 region has the DNA TGTGCCAGCAGTGAACAGACGGGGGGCACTGAAGCTTTCTTT.

V is TRBV5-6 and J is TRBJ2-7; tentatively, D is TRBD1 or TRBD2 (5 bases each). Per germline, CDR1 SGHDT and CDR2 YYEEEE. V lost 1 base and J lost 1, with 12 bases in between. The CDR3 loop spans 15 amino acids. Here the CDR3 DNA reads TGTGCCAGCAGCTTGACCCCCGGGGCATCCTACGAGCAGTACTTC. Encoded protein: CASSLTPGASYEQYF. Looking up the rest from reference TRBV5-6 and TRBJ2-7 gives the full variable domain: DAGVTQSPTHLIKTRGQQVTLRCSPKSGHDTVSWYQQALGQGPQFIFQYYEEEERQRGNFPDRFSGHQFPNYSSELNVNALLLGDSALYLCASSLTPGASYEQYFGPGTRLTVT.

This chain joins TRBV14 and TRBJ2-5, with a tentative D call TRBD2 (5 bases). Germline V lookup: CDR1 SGHDN, CDR2 FVKESK. This CDR3 has 14 amino acids. Between the trimmed V and J ends, which lost 4 bases and 7 bases, there was a span of 16 bases. CDR3 residues: CASSLLVGVGTQYF. The CDR3 bases are TGTGCCAGCAGCCTCCTAGTGGGAGTCGGGACCCAGTACTTC.

The chain has TRBV20-1 and TRBJ2-7, with 10 bases aligning to TRBD2. V shed 6 bases, J shed 4 bases, and the junction held 6 bases outside the gene matches. Germline V CDR1 and CDR2: DFQATT, SNEGSKA (reference sequence). CDR3 length equals 13 residues. The CDR3 here is CSAELAGRYEQYF. The CDR3 DNA reads TGCAGTGCCGAACTAGCGGGAAGGTACGAGCAGTACTTC.

This clonotype showed up many times. The CDR3 sequence is CASARLGQETQYF. The CDR3, as DNA: TGTGCCAGCGCTAGACTGGGCCAAGAGACCCAGTACTTC. This chain joins TRBV27 and TRBJ2-5; D not certain. Germline V gene lookup returns CDR1 MNHEY and CDR2 SMNVEV (reference sequence). This CDR3 comprises 13 residues. V lost 8 bases, J lost 1 base, and 11 bases lay in between.

The genes are TRBV4-1 and TRBJ2-5, with D perhaps TRBD1 or TRBD2 (6 bases each). Germline CDR1 and CDR2: MGHRA and YSYEKL. There are 14 residues in the CDR3. The ends were cut back, 1 base at V and 5 bases at J, with 11 bases in the middle. CDR3 sequence: CASSQAGGGETQYF. In DNA form, the CDR3 reads TGCGCCAGCAGCCAAGCCGGAGGGGGGGAGACCCAGTACTTC.